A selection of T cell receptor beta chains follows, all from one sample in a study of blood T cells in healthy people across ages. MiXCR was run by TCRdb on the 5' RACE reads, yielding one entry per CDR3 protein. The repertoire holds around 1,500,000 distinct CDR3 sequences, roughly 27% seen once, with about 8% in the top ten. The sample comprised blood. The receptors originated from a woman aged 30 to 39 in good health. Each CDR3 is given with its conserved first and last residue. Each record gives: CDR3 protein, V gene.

CDR3: CASSHSPTNYEQYF; V: TRBV5-1
CDR3: CASSQDLAGGHNEQFF; V: TRBV3-1
CDR3: CASKDRSYEQYF; V: TRBV2
CDR3: CASSALDRNTGELFF; V: TRBV9
CDR3: CASSAQGTGLYGYTF; V: TRBV28
CDR3: CASSPGTTFNEQYF; V: TRBV5-1
CDR3: CASSLGLRMAKLFF; V: TRBV7-2
CDR3: CSVGSGRQGAGGKLFF; V: TRBV29-1
CDR3: CASSYPTGVAYGYTF; V: TRBV6-5
CDR3: CAISASGSSGYTF; V: TRBV10-3
CDR3: CGVEYRETQYF; V: TRBV29-1
CDR3: CASRVQGSYEQYF; V: TRBV5-1
CDR3: CASRPRGGINYGYTF; V: TRBV27
CDR3: CSARDGSRLAGSNEQFF; V: TRBV20-1
CDR3: CSANDGYAGQETQYF; V: TRBV20-1
CDR3: CASSLSVVNEQYF; V: TRBV7-2
CDR3: CAWSAGVVTEAFF; V: TRBV30
CDR3: CASSQVLGGGALLQVYSEQFF; V: TRBV4-1
CDR3: CASSPSAQGQFF; V: TRBV18
CDR3: CSAYTGTESEKLFF; V: TRBV20-1
CDR3: CSARAGRGIKKQFF; V: TRBV20-1
CDR3: CSASGDAGSLGYTF; V: TRBV20-1
CDR3: CASSMTSGGEQFF; V: TRBV7-9
CDR3: CASSSSAGESYEQYF; V: TRBV6-6
CDR3: CATSRGFGSNTEAFF; V: TRBV15
CDR3: CASSLIRENTEACF; V: TRBV28
CDR3: CATSDLETGTDTQYF; V: TRBV24-1
CDR3: CASSEGVRGRKQYF; V: TRBV10-2
CDR3: CASSRGQIKETQYF; V: TRBV6-1
CDR3: CASSVTFSEAFF; V: TRBV6-1
CDR3: CASSARPGTYEQYF; V: TRBV9
CDR3: CASSQRGDTRNIQYF; V: TRBV7-9
CDR3: CASSLARSGSQNEQYF; V: TRBV7-2